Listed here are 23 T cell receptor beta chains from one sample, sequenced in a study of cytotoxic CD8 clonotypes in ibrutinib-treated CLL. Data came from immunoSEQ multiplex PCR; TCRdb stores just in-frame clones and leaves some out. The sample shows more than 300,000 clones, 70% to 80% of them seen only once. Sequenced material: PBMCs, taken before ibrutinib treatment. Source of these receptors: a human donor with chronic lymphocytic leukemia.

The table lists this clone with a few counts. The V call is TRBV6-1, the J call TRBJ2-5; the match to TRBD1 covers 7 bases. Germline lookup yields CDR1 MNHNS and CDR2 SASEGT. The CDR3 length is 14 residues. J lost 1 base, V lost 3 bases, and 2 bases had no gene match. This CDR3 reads CASSDRGFQETQYF. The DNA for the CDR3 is TGTGCCAGCAGTGACAGGGGGTTCCAAGAGACCCAGTACTTC.

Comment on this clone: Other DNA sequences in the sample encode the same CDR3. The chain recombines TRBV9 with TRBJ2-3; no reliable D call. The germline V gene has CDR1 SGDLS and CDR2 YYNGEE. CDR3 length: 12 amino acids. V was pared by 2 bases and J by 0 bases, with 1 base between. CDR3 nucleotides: TGTGCCAGCAGCGTTAGCACAGATACGCAGTATTTT. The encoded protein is CASSVSTDTQYF. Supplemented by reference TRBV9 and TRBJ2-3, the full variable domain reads DSGVTQTPKHLITATGQRVTLRCSPRSGDLSVYWYQQSLDQGLQFLIQYYNGEERAKGNILERFSAQQFPDLHSELNLSSLELGDSALYFCASSVSTDTQYFGPGTRLTVL.

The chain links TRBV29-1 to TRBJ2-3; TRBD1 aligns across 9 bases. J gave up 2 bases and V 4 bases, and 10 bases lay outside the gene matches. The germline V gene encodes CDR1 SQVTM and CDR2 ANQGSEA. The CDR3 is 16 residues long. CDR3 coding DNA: TGCAGCGTTGGTGGGACAGGGTTTGTTGCCACAGATACGCAGTATTTT. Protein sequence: CSVGGTGFVATDTQYF.

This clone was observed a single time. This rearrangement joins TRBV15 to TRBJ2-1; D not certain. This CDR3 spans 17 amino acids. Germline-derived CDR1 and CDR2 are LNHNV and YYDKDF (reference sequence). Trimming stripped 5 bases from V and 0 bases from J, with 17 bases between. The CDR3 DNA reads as TGTGCCACCAGCGGAGTTTTGGGGATCACCTCCTACAATGAGCAGTTCTTC. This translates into CATSGVLGITSYNEQFF.

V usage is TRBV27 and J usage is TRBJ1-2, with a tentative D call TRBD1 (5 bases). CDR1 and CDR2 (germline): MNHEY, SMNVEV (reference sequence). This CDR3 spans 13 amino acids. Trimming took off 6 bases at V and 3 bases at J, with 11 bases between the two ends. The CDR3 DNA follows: TGTGCCAGCAGAGTTGACAGCCACTATGGCTACACCTTC. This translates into CASRVDSHYGYTF.

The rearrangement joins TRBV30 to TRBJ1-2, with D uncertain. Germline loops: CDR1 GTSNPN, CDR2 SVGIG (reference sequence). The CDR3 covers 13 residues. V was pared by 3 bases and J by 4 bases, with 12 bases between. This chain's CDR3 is CAWSADGSYGYTF. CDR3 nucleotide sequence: TGTGCCTGGAGCGCCGACGGCTCCTATGGCTACACCTTC. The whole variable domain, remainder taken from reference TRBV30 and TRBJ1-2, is SQTIHQWPATLVQPVGSPLSLECTVEGTSNPNLYWYRQAAGRGLQLLFYSVGIGQISSEVPQNLSASRPQDRQFILSSKKLLLSDSGFYLCAWSADGSYGYTFGSGTRLTVV.

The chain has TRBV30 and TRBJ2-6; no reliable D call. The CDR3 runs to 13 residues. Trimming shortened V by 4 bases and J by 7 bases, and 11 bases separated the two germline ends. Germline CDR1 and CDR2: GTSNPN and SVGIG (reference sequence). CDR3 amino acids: CAWNWVGANVLTF. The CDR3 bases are TGTGCCTGGAATTGGGTCGGCGCCAACGTCCTGACTTTC. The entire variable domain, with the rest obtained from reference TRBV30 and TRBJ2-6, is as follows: SQTIHQWPATLVQPVGSPLSLECTVEGTSNPNLYWYRQAAGRGLQLLFYSVGIGQISSEVPQNLSASRPQDRQFILSSKKLLLSDSGFYLCAWNWVGANVLTFGAGSRLTVL.

CDR3 in amino acids: CASSLATHPGRTEAFF. CDR3 coding DNA: TGTGCCAGCAGCTTAGCGACACACCCCGGGCGCACTGAAGCTTTCTTT. The V gene is TRBV7-2, the J gene TRBJ1-1; no reliable D call. The V gene's germline CDR1 is SGHTA and CDR2 FQGNSA. The CDR3 runs 16 residues. Trimming took off 0 bases at V and 4 bases at J, with 15 bases between the two ends.

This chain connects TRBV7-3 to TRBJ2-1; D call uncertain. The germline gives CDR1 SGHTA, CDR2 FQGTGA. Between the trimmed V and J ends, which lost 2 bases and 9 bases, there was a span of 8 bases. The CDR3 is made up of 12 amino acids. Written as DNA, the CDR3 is TGTGCCAGCAGCTTAGGGCCCAGTGAGCAGTTCTTC. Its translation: CASSLGPSEQFF.

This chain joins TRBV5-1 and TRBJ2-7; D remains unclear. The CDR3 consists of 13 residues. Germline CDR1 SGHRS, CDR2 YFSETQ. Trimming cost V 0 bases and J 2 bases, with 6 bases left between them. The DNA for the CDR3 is TGCGCCAGCAGCTTGGTTCCTGCCTACGAGCAGTACTTC. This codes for CASSLVPAYEQYF.

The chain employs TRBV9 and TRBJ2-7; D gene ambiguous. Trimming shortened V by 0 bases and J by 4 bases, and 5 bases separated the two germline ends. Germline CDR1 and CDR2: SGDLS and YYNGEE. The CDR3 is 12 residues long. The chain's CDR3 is CASSVEGYEQYF. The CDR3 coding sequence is TGTGCCAGCAGCGTAGAAGGTTACGAGCAGTACTTC.

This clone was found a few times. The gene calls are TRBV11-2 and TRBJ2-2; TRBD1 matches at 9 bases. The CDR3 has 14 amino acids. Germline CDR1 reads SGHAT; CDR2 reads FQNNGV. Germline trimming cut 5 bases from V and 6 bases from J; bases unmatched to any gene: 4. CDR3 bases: TGTGCCAGCAGCCTAAGGACAGGGGCCGGGGAGCTGTTTTTT. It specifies CASSLRTGAGELFF. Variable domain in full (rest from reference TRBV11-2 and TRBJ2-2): EAGVAQSPRYKIIEKRQSVAFWCNPISGHATLYWYQQILGQGPKLLIQFQNNGVVDDSQLPKDRFSAERLKGVDSTLKIQPAKLEDSAVYLCASSLRTGAGELFFGEGSRLTVL.

CDR3 sequence reads: CASSLGFGGSTEAFF. The CDR3 nucleotides are TGTGCCAGCAGCTTGGGATTCGGGGGGAGCACTGAAGCTTTCTTT. The chain employs TRBV5-5 and TRBJ1-1; D possibly corresponds to TRBD1 (5 bases). V lost 0 bases and J 4 bases, leaving 13 bases between the germline ends. CDR3 size: 15 residues. CDR1 and CDR2 (germline): SGHKS, YYEKEE (reference sequence).

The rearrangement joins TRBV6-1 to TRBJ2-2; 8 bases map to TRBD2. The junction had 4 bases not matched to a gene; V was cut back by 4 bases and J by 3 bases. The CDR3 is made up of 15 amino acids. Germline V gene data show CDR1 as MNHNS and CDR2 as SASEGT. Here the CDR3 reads CASSVSGSDTGELFF. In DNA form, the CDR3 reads TGTGCCAGCAGTGTAAGCGGGAGTGACACCGGGGAGCTGTTTTTT.

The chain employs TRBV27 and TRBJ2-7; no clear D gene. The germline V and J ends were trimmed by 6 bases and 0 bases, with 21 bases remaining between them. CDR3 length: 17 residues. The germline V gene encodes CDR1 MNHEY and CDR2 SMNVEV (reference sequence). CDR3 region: CASSFSPGRSHSYEQYF. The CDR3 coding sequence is TGTGCCAGCAGCTTTTCCCCTGGGCGGTCCCACTCCTACGAGCAGTACTTC.

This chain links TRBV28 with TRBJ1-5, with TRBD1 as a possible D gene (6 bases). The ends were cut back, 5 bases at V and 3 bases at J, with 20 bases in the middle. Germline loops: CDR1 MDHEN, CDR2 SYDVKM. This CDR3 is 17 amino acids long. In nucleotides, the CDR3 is TGTGCCAGCAGTACAACGTCCGGGACACTTTTCAATCAGCCCCAGCATTTT. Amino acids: CASSTTSGTLFNQPQHF.

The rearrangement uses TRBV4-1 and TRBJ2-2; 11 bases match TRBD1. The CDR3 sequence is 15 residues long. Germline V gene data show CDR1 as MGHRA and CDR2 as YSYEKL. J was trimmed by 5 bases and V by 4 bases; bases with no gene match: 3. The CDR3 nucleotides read TGCGCCAGCAGCCGGGGACAGGGGGTTACCGGGGAGCTGTTTTTT. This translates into CASSRGQGVTGELFF.

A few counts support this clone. The CDR3 DNA reads as TGTGCCAGCAGCTTGGGCGCCGGGGAGCTGTTTTTT. It codes for CASSLGAGELFF. The genes are TRBV11-2 and TRBJ2-2; no definite D call. The germline CDR1 and CDR2 sequences are SGHAT and FQNNGV. Trimming left V 3 bases short and J 6 bases short, with 5 bases between. CDR3 length: 12 residues.

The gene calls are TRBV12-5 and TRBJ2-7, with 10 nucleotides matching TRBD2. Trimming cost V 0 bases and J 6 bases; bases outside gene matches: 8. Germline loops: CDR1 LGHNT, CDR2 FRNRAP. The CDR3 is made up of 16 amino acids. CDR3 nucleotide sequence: TGTGCTAGTGGTTTGGTTTCCAGCGGGAGGGCCCCCGAGCAGTACTTC. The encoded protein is CASGLVSSGRAPEQYF.

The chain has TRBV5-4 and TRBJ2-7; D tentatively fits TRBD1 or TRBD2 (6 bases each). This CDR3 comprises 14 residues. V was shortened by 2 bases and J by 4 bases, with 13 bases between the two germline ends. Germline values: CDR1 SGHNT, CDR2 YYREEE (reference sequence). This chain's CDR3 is CASSFWGARYEQYF. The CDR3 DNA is TGTGCCAGCAGCTTCTGGGGGGCTCGGTACGAGCAGTACTTC.

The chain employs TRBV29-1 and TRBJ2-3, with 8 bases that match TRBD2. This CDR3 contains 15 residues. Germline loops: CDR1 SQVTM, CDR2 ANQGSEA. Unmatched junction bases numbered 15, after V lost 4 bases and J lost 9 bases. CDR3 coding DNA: TGCAGCGTTGTCCCTACTAGCGGCCCTGGGGGAACGCAGTATTTT. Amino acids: CSVVPTSGPGGTQYF.

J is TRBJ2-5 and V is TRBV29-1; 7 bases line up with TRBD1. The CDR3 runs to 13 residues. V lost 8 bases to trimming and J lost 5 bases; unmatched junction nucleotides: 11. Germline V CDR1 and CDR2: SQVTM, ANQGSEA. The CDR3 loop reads CSCRQGLWETQYF. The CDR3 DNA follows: TGCAGCTGTCGACAGGGCTTATGGGAGACCCAGTACTTC.

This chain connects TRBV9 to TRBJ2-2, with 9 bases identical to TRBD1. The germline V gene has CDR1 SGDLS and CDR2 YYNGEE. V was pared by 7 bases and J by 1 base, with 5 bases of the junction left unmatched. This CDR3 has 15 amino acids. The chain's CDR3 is CASGRQGENTGELFF. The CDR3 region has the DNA TGTGCCAGCGGGAGACAGGGGGAGAACACCGGGGAGCTGTTTTTT.